The 8 T cell receptor beta chains listed next were all sequenced from one sample in a study of CD8+CD57+ T cells in acquired aplastic anemia. Genomic DNA, the template, was used for profiling of the TCR beta VDJ and CDR3. TCRdb called the reads again in MiXCR, with one record for every CDR3 protein. The sample has around 170,000 distinct CDR3 sequences, 60% to 70% seen once. The sample consisted of sorted CD4+, CD8+, or CD8+CD57+ T cells (not recorded which) from PBMCs. Source of these receptors: a human donor in good health.

The chain employs TRBV2 and TRBJ2-7; D remains ambiguous. This CDR3 has 14 amino acids. Germline V gives CDR1 SNHLY, CDR2 FYNNEI. The germline V and J ends were trimmed by 3 bases and 2 bases, with 11 bases remaining between them. CDR3 amino acids: CASSEYNGPYEQYF. The DNA for the CDR3 is TGTGCCAGCAGTGAGTATAACGGCCCCTACGAGCAGTACTTC.

The V call is TRBV7-2, the J call TRBJ2-5, with D possibly called TRBD1 or TRBD2 (5 bases each). The CDR3 is 13 residues long. Germline lookup yields CDR1 SGHTA and CDR2 FQGNSA. V lost 3 bases and J lost 8, with 13 bases in between. CDR3 sequence: CASSFGQGVTQYF. The DNA of the CDR3 is TGTGCCAGCAGCTTTGGTCAGGGAGTAACCCAGTACTTC.

The rearrangement uses TRBV12-3 or TRBV12-4 and TRBJ2-7, with 9 positions matching TRBD1. V shed 5 bases and J 11 bases; nucleotides not matched to a gene: 4. The CDR3 contains 11 residues. The CDR3 here is CASSTGDREYF. For the CDR3, the DNA is TGTGCCAGCAGTACTGGGGACAGGGAGTACTTC.

This clonotype was detected only a few times. The chain has TRBV20-1 and TRBJ2-7; perhaps TRBD1 as D (6 bases). Germline loops: CDR1 DFQATT, CDR2 SNEGSKA (reference sequence). Trimming took off 6 bases at V and 2 bases at J, with 14 bases between the two ends. The CDR3 runs 13 residues. CDR3 region: CSARQATTYEQYF. CDR3 DNA: TGCAGTGCGAGACAGGCCACAACCTACGAGCAGTACTTC.

The gene calls are TRBV29-1 and TRBJ2-7; 8 nucleotides line up with TRBD2. J was trimmed by 0 bases and V by 8 bases; bases with no gene match: 6. The CDR3 is made up of 13 amino acids. Germline CDR1 SQVTM, CDR2 ANQGSEA. CDR3 DNA: TGCAGCAGTTACGGGGGGGCCTCCTACGAGCAGTACTTC. It encodes CSSYGGASYEQYF.

V and J are TRBV12-3 or TRBV12-4 and TRBJ1-4; 8 nucleotides match TRBD1. The CDR3 is 14 amino acids. V lost 6 bases and J lost 4; bases outside the gene matches: 4. The CDR3 loop reads CASRTGGVNEKLFF. The CDR3 DNA sequence: TGTGCCAGCAGAACAGGGGGGGTTAATGAAAAACTGTTTTTT.

Many counts were recorded for this clonotype. V usage is TRBV5-1 and J usage is TRBJ2-7, with D maybe TRBD2 (5 bases). There are 15 residues in the CDR3. With 4 bases removed from V and 4 bases from J, the gap between germline ends came to 18 bases. Germline V lookup: CDR1 SGHRS, CDR2 YFSETQ. The chain's CDR3 is CASSPTWASGYEQYF. CDR3 sequence (DNA): TGCGCCAGCAGCCCCACTTGGGCGTCGGGGTACGAGCAGTACTTC. Full variable domain (rest looked up from reference TRBV5-1 and TRBJ2-7): KAGVTQTPRYLIKTRGQQVTLSCSPISGHRSVSWYQQTPGQGLQFLFEYFSETQRNKGNFPGRFSGRQFSNSRSEMNVSTLELGDSALYLCASSPTWASGYEQYFGPGTRLTVT.

This clonotype occurred a few times. The chain couples TRBV20-1 to TRBJ1-6, with 11 bases lining up with TRBD1. Looked up from germline, CDR1 is DFQATT and CDR2 is SNEGSKA (reference sequence). CDR3 length: 15 amino acids. Germline trimming cut 3 bases from V and 9 bases from J; bases unmatched to any gene: 7. DNA for the CDR3: TGCAGTGCTAGGTTGGACAGGGGGCGAGGTTCACCCCTCCACTTT. It is translated as CSARLDRGRGSPLHF.